Following are 26 T cell receptor beta chains from one sample sequenced in a study of identical twins. TCRdb re-derived calls from the 5' RACE reads in MiXCR, one entry per CDR3 protein. Of approximately 600,000 distinct CDR3 sequences in the sample, under 8.5% are singletons; the top ten hold 1.6%. These data were also filed under a second study, of yellow fever vaccine responses in identical twins.

The specimen sequenced was PBMCs. Source of these receptors: a young woman in good health.

In this sample, this clonotype turned up a few times. The chain has TRBV25-1 and TRBJ1-4; unclear D gene. V lost 3 bases and J lost 8, with 16 bases in between. This CDR3 region has 15 residues. In germline, CDR1 is MGHDK, CDR2 SYGVNS. The CDR3 sequence is CASSEIQAPLEKLFF. The CDR3 DNA reads as TGTGCCAGCAGTGAGATACAAGCACCATTAGAAAAACTGTTTTTT.

The CDR3 spells CASSFNLAGEGTGELFF. The CDR3 DNA reads as TGTGCCAGCAGCTTTAATCTAGCGGGAGAGGGCACCGGGGAGCTGTTTTTT. This chain uses TRBV7-6 with TRBJ2-2; the match to TRBD2 covers 10 bases. CDR3 length: 17 residues. V lost 3 bases to trimming and J lost 4 bases; unmatched junction nucleotides: 8. Germline assignment: CDR1 SGHVS and CDR2 FNYEAQ. Together with reference TRBV7-6 and TRBJ2-2, the CDR3 gives the full variable domain: GAGVSQSPRYKVTKRGQDVALRCDPISGHVSLYWYRQALGQGPEFLTYFNYEAQQDKSGLPNDRFSAERPEGSISTLTIQRTEQRDSAMYRCASSFNLAGEGTGELFFGEGSRLTVL.

The chain is built from TRBV7-2 and TRBJ2-1; unclear D gene. This CDR3 spans 16 amino acids. V was pared by 1 base and J by 4 bases, with 14 bases between. Germline V gene lookup returns CDR1 SGHTA and CDR2 FQGNSA. CDR3 residues: CASSLGARVPYNEQFF. CDR3 in DNA: TGTGCCAGCAGCTTAGGAGCAAGAGTTCCTTACAATGAGCAGTTCTTC.

V is TRBV5-1 and J is TRBJ1-2; TRBD1 aligns across 9 bases. With 4 bases clipped from V and 4 bases from J, the junction kept 11 bases outside the gene matches. CDR3 length: 16 residues. The germline V gene has CDR1 SGHRS and CDR2 YFSETQ. The CDR3 sequence is CASSKAGTGTGYGYTF. The CDR3 bases are TGCGCCAGCAGCAAAGCCGGGACAGGGACGGGCTATGGCTACACCTTC.

J is TRBJ1-1 and V is TRBV9; D perhaps matches TRBD1 (6 bases). Trimming took 0 bases from V and 4 from J, leaving 13 bases between them. From germline, CDR1 is SGDLS and CDR2 YYNGEE. This CDR3 region has 15 residues. The CDR3 sequence: CASSVGGGGGTEAFF. In nucleotides, the CDR3 is TGTGCCAGCAGCGTAGGAGGGGGAGGCGGCACTGAAGCTTTCTTT.

V gene TRBV5-5 combines with J gene TRBJ1-3, with D tentatively TRBD1 (6 bases). The CDR3 length is 16 residues. V lost 4 bases and J 0 bases, leaving 14 bases between the germline ends. The germline V gene encodes CDR1 SGHKS and CDR2 YYEKEE (reference sequence). The CDR3 region is CASSAGQISSGNTIYF. In DNA, the CDR3 is TGTGCCAGCAGCGCGGGACAAATCTCCTCTGGAAACACCATATATTTT. Based on the CDR3 plus reference TRBV5-5 and TRBJ1-3, the full variable domain is DAGVTQSPTHLIKTRGQQVTLRCSPISGHKSVSWYQQVLGQGPQFIFQYYEKEERGRGNFPDRFSARQFPNYSSELNVNALLLGDSALYLCASSAGQISSGNTIYFGEGSWLTVV.

This clonotype was detected a few times. This chain connects TRBV7-8 to TRBJ2-7, with D possibly TRBD1 on 5 matching bases. The germline CDR1 and CDR2 sequences are SGHVS and FQNEAQ. The CDR3 covers 13 residues. V lost 0 bases and J lost 9, with 12 bases in between. In DNA, the CDR3 is TGTGCCAGCAGCTTAGCGCGGCAGGGCGGGCAGTACTTC. Amino acid sequence: CASSLARQGGQYF. The whole variable domain, filled in from reference TRBV7-8 and TRBJ2-7, reads GAGVSQSPRYKVAKRGQDVALRCDPISGHVSLFWYQQALGQGPEFLTYFQNEAQLDKSGLPSDRFFAERPEGSVSTLKIQRTQQEDSAVYLCASSLARQGGQYFGPGTRLTVT.

The rearrangement uses TRBV13 and TRBJ2-3; D is uncertain. Germline CDR1 PRHDT, CDR2 FYEKMQ (reference sequence). The CDR3 consists of 13 residues. V lost 3 bases and J lost 6, with 10 bases in between. Here the CDR3 DNA reads TGTGCCAGCAGCTTCCCCCCCCGGGATACGCAGTATTTT. Amino acids: CASSFPPRDTQYF.

The chain links TRBV25-1 to TRBJ2-5; tentative D call: TRBD2 (6 bases). Per the germline V gene, CDR1 is MGHDK and CDR2 is SYGVNS. The V end was cut by 4 bases, the J end by 2 bases, with 17 bases between. The CDR3 spans 16 residues. CDR3 sequence (DNA): TGTGCCAGCAGTGCCCGTTGGGCGGGAACACAAGAGACCCAGTACTTC. It codes for CASSARWAGTQETQYF.

The gene calls are TRBV6-5 and TRBJ2-7; 7 bases agree with TRBD2. Germline V gene data show CDR1 as MNHEY and CDR2 as SVGAGI. The CDR3 is 16 amino acids. The junction had 14 bases not matched to a gene; V was cut back by 3 bases and J by 6 bases. CDR3 coding DNA: TGTGCCAGCAGTTATATAGAGGGACTATGGGATTCCGAGCAGTACTTC. This encodes CASSYIEGLWDSEQYF.

This clonotype was observed a few times. This chain connects TRBV6-5 to TRBJ1-1, with D tentatively TRBD1 (5 bases). The ends were cut back, 0 bases at V and 3 bases at J, with 8 bases in the middle. Germline V CDR1 and CDR2: MNHEY, SVGAGI. The CDR3 length is 14 residues. The CDR3 here is CASSYSSGYTEAFF. The CDR3 DNA follows: TGTGCCAGCAGTTACTCTTCAGGGTACACTGAAGCTTTCTTT.

This clonotype was recorded a few times. V and J are TRBV7-9 and TRBJ2-2; no clear D gene. The CDR3 is 14 amino acids. CDR1 and CDR2 (germline): SEHNR, FQNEAQ (reference sequence). V lost 9 bases to trimming and J lost 1 base, with 12 bases between them. As DNA, the CDR3 is TGTGCCAGGGGCTGGAGCTTGAACACCGGGGAGCTGTTTTTT. It is translated as CARGWSLNTGELFF.

This clonotype was found a few times. V is TRBV11-2 and J is TRBJ1-3; D unresolved. CDR1 is SGHAT, CDR2 FQNNGV, per germline. The CDR3 contains 16 residues. V lost 1 base and J 0 bases, leaving 10 bases between the germline ends. CDR3 in DNA: TGTGCCAGCAGCTTAGGCGGCGCACCCTCTGGAAACACCATATATTTT. As protein: CASSLGGAPSGNTIYF.

Only a few counts were recorded for this clonotype. The chain is built from TRBV4-1 and TRBJ1-1; TRBD1 might be the D (6 bases). Trimming cost V 4 bases and J 5 bases, with 26 bases left between them. The CDR3 has 18 amino acids. CDR1 is MGHRA and CDR2 is YSYEKL in the germline V gene. The CDR3 region has the DNA TGCGCCAGCAGCCCTCTGGGTCGGCGTCCAGGGGCCGAAACTGAAGCTTTCTTT. Translating it yields CASSPLGRRPGAETEAFF.

This clonotype was seen only a few times. The chain carries TRBV5-1 and TRBJ1-2, with unresolved D. Germline-derived CDR1 and CDR2 are SGHRS and YFSETQ. The CDR3 length is 15 residues. Trimming removed 0 bases from V and 0 bases from J, with 9 bases in between. DNA for the CDR3: TGCGCCAGCAGCTTGGTAGCAGACGCTAACTATGGCTACACCTTC. It codes for CASSLVADANYGYTF.

This clonotype was seen ten or more times. The genes are TRBV28 and TRBJ2-1, with unresolved D. V lost 2 bases to trimming and J lost 2 bases, with 10 bases between them. The CDR3 has 15 amino acids. Germline V gene sequence: CDR1 MDHEN, CDR2 SYDVKM. As DNA, the CDR3 is TGTGCCAGCAGTTTAGGTTCGGACCCCTACAATGAGCAGTTCTTC. Its translation is CASSLGSDPYNEQFF.

This clonotype has a handful of counts. V usage is TRBV5-8 and J usage is TRBJ2-1; TRBD2 aligns across 8 bases. The trim removed 0 bases at V and 8 bases at J, leaving 4 bases unmatched. Looked up from germline, CDR1 is SGHTS and CDR2 is YDEGEE. CDR3 size: 14 residues. CDR3 in DNA: TGTGCCAGCAGCTTGGGGACTAGCACCGATGAGCAGTTCTTC. Encoded protein: CASSLGTSTDEQFF.

V is TRBV2 and J is TRBJ2-1; TRBD2 matches at 10 bases. The CDR3 is 16 amino acids. Germline loops: CDR1 SNHLY, CDR2 FYNNEI. V lost 1 base to trimming and J lost 9 bases; unmatched junction nucleotides: 9. For the CDR3, the DNA is TGTGCCAGCAGTGAAGAAGTATTAGCGGGGGGCCGTGAGCAGTTCTTC. As protein: CASSEEVLAGGREQFF.

There are a few counts of this clonotype. V and J are TRBV10-3 and TRBJ2-3; weak D call: TRBD2 (7 bases). CDR1 is ENHRY, CDR2 SYGVKD, per germline. Trimming left V 6 bases short and J 5 bases short, with 15 bases between. The CDR3 loop spans 14 amino acids. The CDR3, as DNA: TGTGCCATCAGCGGGGGGCCCCGAGTAGATACGCAGTATTTT. It codes for CAISGGPRVDTQYF.

This sequence joins TRBV24-1 and TRBJ2-6; TRBD1 aligns across 8 bases. The CDR3 covers 17 residues. The trim removed 2 bases at V and 3 bases at J, leaving 5 bases unmatched. In germline, CDR1 is KGHDR, CDR2 SFDVKD. CDR3 in DNA: TGTGCCACCAGTGATTCCGGGACAGGCAGTGGGGCCAACGTCCTGACTTTC. Translating gives CATSDSGTGSGANVLTF.

The chain employs TRBV25-1 and TRBJ1-2; D remains ambiguous. Germline CDR1 is MGHDK and CDR2 is SYGVNS. Trimming pared 0 bases from V and 7 bases from J, leaving 12 bases between. The CDR3 consists of 14 residues. The CDR3 region has the DNA TGTGCCAGCAGTGAATATAATGGGGATTCTGGCTACACCTTC. Amino acids: CASSEYNGDSGYTF.

This chain connects TRBV19 to TRBJ2-1, with D tentatively TRBD1 or TRBD2 (5 bases each). Trimming cost V 8 bases and J 8 bases, with 19 bases left between them. The V gene's germline CDR1 is LNHDA and CDR2 SQIVND (reference sequence). The CDR3 extends over 14 amino acids. The CDR3 sequence: CASSSGTLTDEQFF. CDR3 DNA: TGTGCCAGTTCCTCCGGGACCCTGACGGATGAGCAGTTCTTC.

This clonotype has a count of ten or more. This rearrangement joins TRBV10-3 to TRBJ2-7; maybe TRBD1 (6 bases). V lost 0 bases and J lost 6, with 18 bases in between. Germline V gives CDR1 ENHRY, CDR2 SYGVKD. This CDR3 is 16 amino acids long. CDR3 loop: CAISESGQLLPSEQYV. CDR3 in DNA: TGTGCCATCAGTGAGTCTGGACAGCTACTACCCTCCGAGCAGTACGTC.

This clonotype was counted at least ten times. J is TRBJ1-5 and V is TRBV4-1; D uncertain. The CDR3 sequence is 16 residues long. From germline, CDR1 is MGHRA and CDR2 YSYEKL. V dropped 1 base and J dropped 3 bases, with 13 bases sitting between them. CDR3 nucleotide sequence: TGCGCCAGCAGCCAAGCCCCGGCGGGATCCAATCAGCCCCAGCATTTT. This sequence encodes CASSQAPAGSNQPQHF.

The rearrangement links TRBV5-1 to TRBJ1-1; D is uncertain. Germline V gene sequence: CDR1 SGHRS, CDR2 YFSETQ. The CDR3 spans 13 residues. The V end was cut by 0 bases, the J end by 8 bases, with 11 bases between. The DNA for the CDR3 is TGCGCCAGCAGCTTGGAACTTGCAACCGAAGCTTTCTTT. Its translation is CASSLELATEAFF.

The table lists this clonotype with a few counts. This sequence joins TRBV20-1 and TRBJ2-1, with D perhaps assigned TRBD1 or TRBD2 (5 bases each). V lost 6 bases and J 8 bases, leaving 20 bases between the germline ends. This CDR3 spans 14 amino acids. The germline CDR1 and CDR2 sequences are DFQATT and SNEGSKA (reference sequence). The CDR3 DNA reads TGCAGTGCCCAGCTTGGGACCGGGCCGGATGAGCAGTTCTTC. Translation: CSAQLGTGPDEQFF.